What follows are 7 T cell receptor beta chains derived from one specimen sequenced in a study of T-cell reconstitution after alpha-beta-depleted transplantation in children. A library of TCRbeta sequences, prepared with unique molecular identifiers, was generated. MiXCR was run by TCRdb on the PCR reads, yielding one entry per CDR3 protein. The sample carries fewer than 750,000 distinct CDR3 sequences, 23% recorded once. This material consisted of PBMCs, mostly from graft donor cells, taken 360 days after TCRalphabeta/CD19-depleted stem cell transplant. All receptors come from a boy younger than two who had a stem cell transplant for acute myeloid leukemia, so the T cells may come from the graft donor.

Many counts were recorded for this clonotype. The chain uses TRBV12-3 or TRBV12-4 and TRBJ1-4; D ambiguous. The CDR3 consists of 15 residues. V lost 6 bases and J 0 bases, leaving 11 bases between the germline ends. The CDR3 sequence is CASREDGATNEKLFF. CDR3 sequence (DNA): TGTGCCAGCAGAGAGGACGGAGCAACTAATGAAAAACTGTTTTTT.

This sequence joins TRBV10-1 and TRBJ1-3; D is unclear. CDR1 WNHNN and CDR2 SYGVQD come from the germline V gene (reference sequence). The CDR3 totals 15 residues. Trimming left V 3 bases short and J 4 bases short, with 13 bases between. CDR3 residues: CASSDWVSEGNTIYF. The CDR3 bases are TGCGCCAGCAGTGACTGGGTCTCGGAAGGAAACACCATATATTTT.

This clonotype was detected many times. The chain links TRBV29-1 to TRBJ2-3; either TRBD1 or TRBD2 may fit D (5 bases each). V shed 6 bases and J shed 4 bases, with 17 bases lying between them. The CDR3 is made up of 14 amino acids. The germline gives CDR1 SQVTM, CDR2 ANQGSEA. The CDR3 loop reads CSVQGPRSPDTQYF. In DNA form, the CDR3 reads TGCAGCGTCCAGGGACCCAGGTCCCCAGATACGCAGTATTTT.

This clonotype showed up many times. The J gene is TRBJ1-1, the V gene TRBV10-3, with D possibly TRBD1 on 5 matching bases. CDR1 ENHRY and CDR2 SYGVKD come from the germline V gene. V was shortened by 6 bases and J by 5 bases, with 19 bases between the two germline ends. CDR3 size: 15 residues. CDR3 coding DNA: TGTGCCATCAGCCAGGGAGGTGGATCTAGTACTGAAGCTTTCTTT. It is translated as CAISQGGGSSTEAFF.

This rearrangement joins TRBV7-2 to TRBJ2-7; 9 nucleotides align to TRBD2. Germline V gene sequence: CDR1 SGHTA, CDR2 FQGNSA. This CDR3 contains 14 residues. The ends lost 5 bases at V and 3 bases at J; junction bases unmatched: 5. DNA of the CDR3: TGTGCCAGCAGCCTCTTAGCGGGAGTCTACGAGCAGTACTTC. It codes for CASSLLAGVYEQYF.

Many counts were recorded for this clonotype. V and J are TRBV12-3 or TRBV12-4 and TRBJ1-4, with a weak D call TRBD1 (6 bases). The CDR3 runs to 11 residues. Trimming removed 5 bases from V and 12 bases from J, with 10 bases in between. The CDR3 is CASSREGELFF. The CDR3 coding sequence is TGTGCCAGCAGTCGGGAGGGGGAACTGTTTTTT.

This clonotype was seen ten or more times. The CDR3 DNA follows: TGTGCCAGCAGTGCCGGGACAGTTGGTTTCTTC. Translation gives CASSAGTVGFF. The genes are TRBV28 and TRBJ2-1; TRBD1 matches at 7 bases. The CDR3 contains 11 residues. The germline CDR1 and CDR2 sequences are MDHEN and SYDVKM. V dropped 5 bases and J dropped 16; count of bases not matched to a gene: 8.